This passage covers 11 T cell receptor beta chains from one sample sequenced in a study of cytomegalovirus exposure and HLA in healthy donors. Primers included in the PCR were 60 Vbeta and 13 Jbeta primers. The assay was immunoSEQ multiplex PCR, and TCRdb's table has in-frame clones only and misses some. The sample has some 120,000 clones; roughly 70% are singletons. Sequenced material: PBMCs. The receptors derive from a man aged 30 to 39 in good health and CMV-seropositive.

This clone was recorded only once. Other DNA sequences of this sample code for an identical CDR3. J is TRBJ2-7 and V is TRBV6-5, with TRBD2 as a possible D gene (7 bases). This CDR3 is 14 amino acids long. CDR1 is MNHEY and CDR2 is SVGAGI in the germline V gene. V lost 6 bases and J 0 bases, leaving 12 bases between the germline ends. The CDR3 region is CASSYRGASYEQYF. The DNA of the CDR3 is TGTGCCAGCAGCTACCGGGGGGCCTCCTACGAGCAGTACTTC.

The rearrangement links TRBV28 to TRBJ1-3; 8 bases are shared with TRBD1. The V and J ends lost 8 bases and 4 bases, in that order; junction bases with no gene match: 4. The CDR3 runs to 13 residues. Germline V gives CDR1 MDHEN, CDR2 SYDVKM. DNA of the CDR3: TGTGCCAGCGTGGACAGGGTCGGAAACACCATATATTTT. It translates to CASVDRVGNTIYF. The whole variable domain, remainder taken from reference TRBV28 and TRBJ1-3, is DVKVTQSSRYLVKRTGEKVFLECVQDMDHENMFWYRQDPGLGLRLIYFSYDVKMKEKGDIPEGYSVSREKKERFSLILESASTNQTSMYLCASVDRVGNTIYFGEGSWLTVV.

The table lists this clone with a few counts. The chain employs TRBV10-3 and TRBJ2-1, with a weak D call TRBD2 (6 bases). V lost 9 bases, J lost 6 bases, and 15 bases lay in between. The CDR3 has 13 amino acids. Germline CDR1 and CDR2: ENHRY and SYGVKD. CDR3 nucleotide sequence: TGTGCCATACAGGTCGCCGGGGGCAATGAGCAGTTCTTC. Protein: CAIQVAGGNEQFF.

The CDR3 DNA follows: TGTGCCAGCCGGGGGGTCTTTAGCTCCTACGAGCAGTACGTC. Translating gives CASRGVFSSYEQYV. The chain employs TRBV6-5 and TRBJ2-7, with TRBD2 matching 7 bases. The junction had 7 bases not matched to a gene; V was cut back by 8 bases and J by 0 bases. This CDR3 is built from 14 residues. Per germline, CDR1 MNHEY and CDR2 SVGAGI.

This clone was recorded only once. The chain couples TRBV27 to TRBJ1-2, with D maybe TRBD1 (5 bases). The V gene's germline CDR1 is MNHEY and CDR2 SMNVEV (reference sequence). The V end lost 10 bases, the J end lost 3 bases, and 12 bases lay between the germline ends. This CDR3 is 12 amino acids long. In DNA, the CDR3 is TGTGCCACTAGGGGCTTCGACTATGGCTACACCTTC. Protein: CATRGFDYGYTF.

The V and J genes are TRBV18 and TRBJ1-5; possible D gene TRBD1, 5 bases. CDR1 and CDR2 from the germline V gene are KGHSH and LQKENI. This CDR3 is built from 15 residues. V was pared by 2 bases and J by 3 bases, with 11 bases between. The CDR3 loop is CASSPSQGNNQPQHF. The CDR3 nucleotides read TGTGCCAGCTCACCATCTCAGGGAAACAATCAGCCCCAGCATTTT.

This clone was seen a handful of times. J is TRBJ2-7 and V is TRBV5-1; no clear D. The CDR3 is 13 amino acids. CDR1 and CDR2 (germline): SGHRS, YFSETQ. V was pared by 1 base and J by 2 bases, with 7 bases between. In DNA form, the CDR3 reads TGCGCCAGCAGCTTGACACCTCCCTACGAGCAGTACTTC. Translating gives CASSLTPPYEQYF.

The CDR3 DNA is TGTGCCATCACCAGGGGAGACTATGGCTACACCTTC. Translating gives CAITRGDYGYTF. The V and J genes are TRBV10-3 and TRBJ1-2; the D gene is possibly TRBD1 (6 bases). Germline lookup yields CDR1 ENHRY and CDR2 SYGVKD. The CDR3 runs to 12 residues. The V gene lost 7 bases and the J gene lost 3 bases, with 9 bases spanning the gap.

V usage is TRBV4-1 and J usage is TRBJ2-3; 7 positions match TRBD2. This CDR3 comprises 17 residues. J was trimmed by 6 bases and V by 1 base; bases with no gene match: 13. CDR1 and CDR2 (germline): MGHRA, YSYEKL. The chain's CDR3 is CASSQVASGSRGDTQYF. The CDR3 nucleotides read TGCGCCAGCAGCCAAGTGGCTAGCGGTTCCCGGGGGGATACGCAGTATTTT.

The J gene is TRBJ2-2, the V gene TRBV19; 7 bases agree with TRBD2. The CDR3 has 17 amino acids. Trimming cost V 2 bases and J 4 bases; bases outside gene matches: 10. Germline CDR1 and CDR2: LNHDA and SQIVND (reference sequence). The CDR3 is CASSILGGRAGTGELFF. The DNA of the CDR3 is TGTGCCAGTAGTATATTGGGAGGGAGGGCGGGCACCGGGGAGCTGTTTTTT.

The chain is built from TRBV9 and TRBJ2-7; possibly TRBD2 for D (5 bases). Germline V gives CDR1 SGDLS, CDR2 YYNGEE. V gave up 7 bases and J gave up 3 bases, with 14 bases separating them. The CDR3 has 13 amino acids. CDR3 loop: CASCRGPSYEQYF. CDR3 coding DNA: TGTGCCAGCTGTCGGGGTCCCAGCTACGAGCAGTACTTC.